These 32 T cell receptor beta chains were all obtained from the same sample, sequenced in a study of T cell responses to AZD1222 COVID-19 vaccine. Clones were read by immunoSEQ multiplex PCR, and TCRdb kept only the in-frame ones, dropping some. The top ten hold 0.55% of the sample, which has 250,000 to 300,000 clones, almost 95% seen once. Sequences were derived from peripheral blood, sampled 28 days after the second AZD1222 dose. Receptor source: an adult who received the AZD1222 COVID-19 vaccine.

The chain couples TRBV27 to TRBJ1-3; maybe TRBD1 (5 bases). V shed 10 bases and J shed 4 bases, with 17 bases lying between them. This CDR3 is built from 14 residues. Germline V CDR1 and CDR2: MNHEY, SMNVEV (reference sequence). The DNA of the CDR3 is TGTGCCACCTCCGTAACGGGGGAAGGAAACACCATATATTTT. Its translation: CATSVTGEGNTIYF.

The chain carries TRBV29-1 and TRBJ2-3; TRBD2 aligns across 7 bases. The germline gives CDR1 SQVTM, CDR2 ANQGSEA. The CDR3 is 12 amino acids. Unmatched junction bases numbered 0, after V lost 3 bases and J lost 3 bases. The CDR3 reads CSVDGGTDTQYF. CDR3 coding DNA: TGCAGCGTTGACGGGGGGACAGATACGCAGTATTTT.

V usage is TRBV11-3 and J usage is TRBJ1-1, with D possibly matching TRBD1 (5 bases). V was trimmed by 4 bases and J by 2 bases, leaving 11 bases between them. The germline gives CDR1 SGHNT, CDR2 YENEEA. The CDR3 covers 14 residues. The CDR3 loop reads CASSWPGDNTEAFF. The DNA for the CDR3 is TGTGCCAGCAGCTGGCCGGGGGACAACACTGAAGCTTTCTTT.

CDR3 bases: TGTGCCAGCAGTTTAGCAGTTGAGGATACGCAGTATTTT. Amino acids: CASSLAVEDTQYF. The chain joins TRBV12-3 or TRBV12-4 to TRBJ2-3; D not certain. The CDR3 runs to 13 residues. Trimming shortened V by 0 bases and J by 6 bases, and 7 bases separated the two germline ends.

This rearrangement joins TRBV10-3 to TRBJ1-3; D not resolved. V lost 6 bases to trimming and J lost 3 bases, with 6 bases between them. Germline V gives CDR1 ENHRY, CDR2 SYGVKD. This CDR3 comprises 12 residues. The CDR3 loop reads CAIRANGNTIYF. CDR3 coding DNA: TGTGCCATCAGGGCCAATGGAAACACCATATATTTT.

This chain uses TRBV5-1 with TRBJ1-1; D is unclear. Germline V gives CDR1 SGHRS, CDR2 YFSETQ. V was shortened by 0 bases and J by 1 base, with 10 bases between the two germline ends. This CDR3 region has 15 residues. CDR3 loop: CASSLEWAKNTEAFF. In DNA, the CDR3 is TGCGCCAGCAGCTTGGAGTGGGCGAAGAACACTGAAGCTTTCTTT.

The rearrangement joins TRBV4-3 to TRBJ2-1; TRBD2 matches at 11 bases. CDR3 length: 15 amino acids. Germline V gene data show CDR1 as LGHNA and CDR2 as YSLEER. V lost 4 bases to trimming and J lost 7 bases; unmatched junction nucleotides: 6. CDR3 sequence: CASSPTSGIYNEQFF. Here the CDR3 DNA reads TGCGCCAGCAGCCCGACTAGCGGGATCTATAATGAGCAGTTCTTC.

This chain uses TRBV28 with TRBJ1-6; the D gene is possibly TRBD1 (5 bases). Germline V lookup: CDR1 MDHEN, CDR2 SYDVKM. Trimming removed 6 bases at V and 4 bases at J, with 7 bases between. This CDR3 has 13 residues. The CDR3 is CASSGGYNSPLHF. CDR3 bases: TGTGCCAGCAGCGGGGGTTATAATTCACCCCTCCACTTT.

V usage is TRBV27 and J usage is TRBJ2-1, with TRBD2 matching 7 bases. V shed 10 bases and J 14 bases; nucleotides not matched to a gene: 11. This CDR3 has 11 amino acids. Germline V gives CDR1 MNHEY, CDR2 SMNVEV (reference sequence). The CDR3 coding sequence is TGTGCCACTTCAACCGCGGGGAGGGAGTTCTTC. This sequence encodes CATSTAGREFF.

The rearrangement uses TRBV6-2 or TRBV6-3 and TRBJ1-2, with D possibly TRBD1 on 5 matching bases. V was trimmed by 5 bases and J by 5 bases, leaving 12 bases between them. The CDR3 has 13 residues. Germline-derived CDR1 and CDR2 are MNHEY and SVGEGT. The CDR3 DNA follows: TGTGCCAGCAGTACACTCACAGGTTATGGCTACACCTTC. Its translation: CASSTLTGYGYTF.

This rearrangement joins TRBV25-1 to TRBJ1-2; TRBD1 agrees at 8 bases. CDR1 MGHDK and CDR2 SYGVNS come from the germline V gene. The CDR3 is made up of 13 amino acids. V lost 6 bases and J lost 6; bases outside the gene matches: 6. CDR3 nucleotide sequence: TGTGCCAGCAGGGCGGACAGGGAGGATGGCTACACCTTC. Residues: CASRADREDGYTF.

The genes are TRBV6-5 and TRBJ1-1; D gene ambiguous. CDR3 length equals 13 residues. Germline V lookup: CDR1 MNHEY, CDR2 SVGAGI. V was clipped by 2 bases and J by 5 bases, with 9 bases between them. In DNA, the CDR3 is TGTGCCAGCAGTTACAACGGCGGGACTGAAGCTTTCTTT. It codes for CASSYNGGTEAFF.

The rearrangement links TRBV7-8 to TRBJ2-7, with D possibly being TRBD2 (5 bases). This CDR3 spans 15 amino acids. Germline V CDR1 and CDR2: SGHVS, FQNEAQ. Trimming pared 0 bases from V and 2 bases from J, leaving 11 bases between. Here the CDR3 DNA reads TGTGCCAGCAGCTTAGCGGAGGCGGCAACCTACGAGCAGTACTTC. This codes for CASSLAEAATYEQYF.

This chain uses TRBV6-5 with TRBJ2-1; unclear D gene. Trimming cost V 6 bases and J 0 bases, with 6 bases left between them. Germline V gene data show CDR1 as MNHEY and CDR2 as SVGAGI. CDR3 length: 13 amino acids. The DNA of the CDR3 is TGTGCCAGCAGACAGAGCTCCTACAATGAGCAGTTCTTC. Translating gives CASRQSSYNEQFF.

The J gene is TRBJ2-7, the V gene TRBV6-1; no firm D call. The CDR3 length is 14 residues. Trimming pared 5 bases from V and 3 bases from J, leaving 14 bases between. Germline V gene lookup returns CDR1 MNHNS and CDR2 SASEGT. The CDR3 protein is CASSSPPESYEQYF. The CDR3 DNA sequence: TGTGCCAGCAGTTCCCCGCCGGAGAGCTACGAGCAGTACTTC.

The chain carries TRBV4-2 and TRBJ2-1; D is unresolved. Germline CDR1 LGHNA, CDR2 YNFKEQ. The CDR3 has 15 residues. Trimming removed 2 bases at V and 2 bases at J, with 10 bases between. This chain's CDR3 is CASSQLGPTYNEQFF. Here the CDR3 DNA reads TGTGCCAGCAGCCAACTGGGCCCTACCTACAATGAGCAGTTCTTC.

J is TRBJ2-7 and V is TRBV20-1; D gene ambiguous. Trimming took 3 bases from V and 4 from J, leaving 7 bases between them. Germline loops: CDR1 DFQATT, CDR2 SNEGSKA (reference sequence). The CDR3 has 11 residues. In nucleotides, the CDR3 is TGCAGTGCTAGGACCATGTACGAGCAGTACTTC. It encodes CSARTMYEQYF.

This clone was observed once. This CDR3 reads CASSLGADTIYF. The CDR3 DNA is TGTGCCAGTAGTCTTGGGGCTGACACCATATATTTT. The rearrangement joins TRBV19 to TRBJ1-3; possible D gene TRBD1, 5 bases. Germline V lookup: CDR1 LNHDA, CDR2 SQIVND (reference sequence). CDR3 size: 12 residues. Trimming pared 5 bases from V and 8 bases from J, leaving 10 bases between.

The genes are TRBV28 and TRBJ1-5; no definite D call. The germline V gene encodes CDR1 MDHEN and CDR2 SYDVKM. Trimming took off 7 bases at V and 1 base at J, with 17 bases between the two ends. The CDR3 consists of 16 residues. CDR3 residues: CASTPLRIRSNQPQHF. The CDR3 DNA is TGTGCCAGCACCCCCCTTAGGATAAGGAGCAATCAGCCCCAGCATTTT.

V usage is TRBV6-6 and J usage is TRBJ1-1; D not resolved. The ends were cut back, 8 bases at V and 3 bases at J, with 16 bases in the middle. The CDR3 is made up of 14 amino acids. Germline CDR1 is MNHNY and CDR2 is SVGAGI (reference sequence). CDR3 loop: CASVTMSVYTEAFF. Here the CDR3 DNA reads TGTGCCAGCGTCACAATGTCGGTGTACACTGAAGCTTTCTTT.

This rearrangement joins TRBV28 to TRBJ1-3, with TRBD1 identical over 7 bases. Germline CDR1 is MDHEN and CDR2 is SYDVKM. The CDR3 has 15 amino acids. V gave up 2 bases and J gave up 3 bases; unmatched junction bases: 4. CDR3 coding DNA: TGTGCCAGCAGTTTAGGCAGGGGGTTTGGAAACACCATATATTTT. Residues: CASSLGRGFGNTIYF.

This sequence joins TRBV29-1 and TRBJ1-1; no firm D call. V lost 3 bases and J 1 base, leaving 6 bases between the germline ends. This CDR3 has 12 amino acids. Germline CDR1 is SQVTM and CDR2 is ANQGSEA. DNA of the CDR3: TGCAGCGTTGATGACGGGAACACTGAAGCTTTCTTT. It codes for CSVDDGNTEAFF.

The V call is TRBV7-9, the J call TRBJ2-2; tentative D call: TRBD2 (6 bases). The V end lost 5 bases, the J end lost 4 bases, and 11 bases lay between the germline ends. Germline-derived CDR1 and CDR2 are SEHNR and FQNEAQ (reference sequence). The CDR3 totals 14 residues. The CDR3 is CASSLAGGTGELFF. DNA of the CDR3: TGTGCCAGCAGCCTCGCCGGGGGCACCGGGGAGCTGTTTTTT.

The sample holds a few counts of this clone. The chain carries TRBV24-1 and TRBJ2-3; possibly TRBD1 for D (6 bases). Germline V gene lookup returns CDR1 KGHDR and CDR2 SFDVKD. V was trimmed by 0 bases and J by 3 bases, leaving 12 bases between them. The CDR3 is 16 amino acids. The CDR3 bases are TGTGCCACCAGTGATTTGGAACTAGGGGGTACAGATACGCAGTATTTT. It yields the protein CATSDLELGGTDTQYF.

The chain uses TRBV5-4 and TRBJ1-5; unclear D gene. The CDR3 spans 15 residues. Germline loops: CDR1 SGHNT, CDR2 YYREEE (reference sequence). Trimming shortened V by 4 bases and J by 5 bases, and 16 bases separated the two germline ends. The CDR3 is CASSPGPEGHQPQHF. The CDR3 coding sequence is TGTGCCAGCAGCCCGGGCCCCGAAGGCCATCAGCCCCAGCATTTT.

J is TRBJ1-3 and V is TRBV7-9; 10 bases align to TRBD1. Trimming at V came to 6 bases and at J to 0 bases, leaving 2 bases not matched to a gene. Germline-derived CDR1 and CDR2 are SEHNR and FQNEAQ (reference sequence). This CDR3 comprises 15 residues. This CDR3 is CASRGQGTSGNTIYF. CDR3 in DNA: TGTGCCAGCAGGGGACAGGGGACCTCTGGAAACACCATATATTTT.

This clone was seen only once. The V gene is TRBV12-3 or TRBV12-4, the J gene TRBJ1-5; TRBD1 is a possible D gene (5 bases). The CDR3 length is 13 residues. Trimming stripped 6 bases from V and 1 base from J, with 7 bases between. Here the CDR3 reads CASSRDSNQPQHF. The CDR3, as DNA: TGTGCCAGCAGCAGGGACAGCAATCAGCCCCAGCATTTT.

This rearrangement joins TRBV28 to TRBJ2-3; D is perhaps TRBD1 or TRBD2 (5 bases each). Germline values: CDR1 MDHEN, CDR2 SYDVKM. This CDR3 is 12 amino acids long. V was shortened by 2 bases and J by 9 bases, with 9 bases between the two germline ends. CDR3 nucleotide sequence: TGTGCCAGCAGTTTACCGGGACGGACGCAGTATTTT. The encoded protein is CASSLPGRTQYF.

The chain is built from TRBV7-2 and TRBJ2-7; the match to TRBD1 covers 7 bases. In germline, CDR1 is SGHTA, CDR2 FQGNSA. This CDR3 region has 16 residues. Trimming took 2 bases from V and 8 from J; bases not matched to a gene: 15. CDR3 coding DNA: TGTGCCAGCAGCTTAAAAGGGACAGCCCTATTGAAAAAGCAGTACTTC. Amino acids: CASSLKGTALLKKQYF.

The chain joins TRBV5-1 to TRBJ2-3; D may be TRBD2 (5 bases). CDR1 is SGHRS, CDR2 YFSETQ, per germline. This CDR3 has 16 residues. Between the trimmed V and J ends, which lost 7 bases and 1 base, there was a span of 19 bases. CDR3 residues: CASSSSVGSGTDTQYF. The CDR3 coding sequence is TGCGCCAGCTCTTCCTCCGTTGGTAGCGGCACAGATACGCAGTATTTT.

V usage is TRBV5-1 and J usage is TRBJ2-1, with 13 bases aligning to TRBD2. The CDR3 totals 17 residues. The junction had 10 bases not matched to a gene; V was cut back by 4 bases and J by 6 bases. Germline loops: CDR1 SGHRS, CDR2 YFSETQ. CDR3 nucleotide sequence: TGCGCCAGCAGCCCGGGGACTAGCGGGATCTACCCCAATGAGCAGTTCTTC. This translates into CASSPGTSGIYPNEQFF.

This chain links TRBV6-6 with TRBJ1-6, with a possible D match to TRBD1 (5 bases). The germline V gene encodes CDR1 MNHNY and CDR2 SVGAGI (reference sequence). Deletions cut 5 bases from V and 0 bases from J, with 17 bases between. The CDR3 totals 18 residues. The CDR3 spells CASSLSAGESSYNSPLHF. The DNA for the CDR3 is TGTGCCAGCAGTCTTAGCGCGGGGGAGAGCTCCTATAATTCACCCCTCCACTTT.